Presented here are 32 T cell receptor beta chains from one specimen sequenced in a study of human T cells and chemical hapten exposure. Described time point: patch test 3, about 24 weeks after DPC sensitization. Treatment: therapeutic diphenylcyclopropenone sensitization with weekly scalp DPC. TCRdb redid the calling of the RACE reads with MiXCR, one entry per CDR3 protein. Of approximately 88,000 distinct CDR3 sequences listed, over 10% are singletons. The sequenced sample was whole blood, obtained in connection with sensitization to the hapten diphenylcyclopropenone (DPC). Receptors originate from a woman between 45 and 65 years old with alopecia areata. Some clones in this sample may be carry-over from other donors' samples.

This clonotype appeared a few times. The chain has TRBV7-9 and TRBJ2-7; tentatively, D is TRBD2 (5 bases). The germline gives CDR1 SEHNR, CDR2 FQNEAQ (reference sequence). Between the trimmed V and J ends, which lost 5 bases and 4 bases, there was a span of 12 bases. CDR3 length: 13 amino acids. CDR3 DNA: TGTGCCAGCAGCCCGGAGGATGTTTACGAGCAGTACTTC. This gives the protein CASSPEDVYEQYF.

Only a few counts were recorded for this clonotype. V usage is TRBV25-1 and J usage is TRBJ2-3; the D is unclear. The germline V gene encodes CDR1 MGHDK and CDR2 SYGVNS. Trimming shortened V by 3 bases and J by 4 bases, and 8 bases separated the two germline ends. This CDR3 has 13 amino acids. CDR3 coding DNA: TGTGCCAGCAGTGATCGGGCCGCAGATACGCAGTATTTT. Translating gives CASSDRAADTQYF.

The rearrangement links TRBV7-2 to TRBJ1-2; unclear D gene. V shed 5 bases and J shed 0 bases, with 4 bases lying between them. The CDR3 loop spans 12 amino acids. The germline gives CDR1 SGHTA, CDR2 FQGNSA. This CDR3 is CASSVTNYGYTF. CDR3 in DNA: TGTGCCAGCAGCGTCACTAACTATGGCTACACCTTC.

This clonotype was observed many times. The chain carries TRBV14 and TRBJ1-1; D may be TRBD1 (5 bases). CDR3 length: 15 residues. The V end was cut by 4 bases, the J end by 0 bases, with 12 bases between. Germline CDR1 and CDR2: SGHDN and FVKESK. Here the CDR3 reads CASSLHQGVNTEAFF. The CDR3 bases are TGTGCCAGCAGCCTCCATCAGGGCGTGAACACTGAAGCTTTCTTT.

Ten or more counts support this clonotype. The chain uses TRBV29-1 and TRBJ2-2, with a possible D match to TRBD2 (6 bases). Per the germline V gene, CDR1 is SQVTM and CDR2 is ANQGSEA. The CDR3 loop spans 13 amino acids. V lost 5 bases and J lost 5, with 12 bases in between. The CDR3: CSVTAGGTGELFF. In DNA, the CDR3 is TGCAGCGTTACCGCAGGAGGGACCGGGGAGCTGTTTTTT.

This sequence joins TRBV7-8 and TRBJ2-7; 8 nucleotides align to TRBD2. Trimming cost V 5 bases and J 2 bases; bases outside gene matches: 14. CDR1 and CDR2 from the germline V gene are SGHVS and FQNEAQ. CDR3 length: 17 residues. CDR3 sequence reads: CASSPSSVAGPTYEQYF. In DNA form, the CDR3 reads TGTGCCAGCAGCCCAAGTTCGGTAGCGGGACCTACCTACGAGCAGTACTTC.

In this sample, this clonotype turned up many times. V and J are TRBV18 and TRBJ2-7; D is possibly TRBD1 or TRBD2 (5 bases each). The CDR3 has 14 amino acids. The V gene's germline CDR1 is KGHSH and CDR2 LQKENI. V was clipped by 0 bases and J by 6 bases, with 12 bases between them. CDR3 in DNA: TGTGCCAGCTCACCACCTGTGGGGGTGAGCGAGCAGTACTTC. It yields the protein CASSPPVGVSEQYF.

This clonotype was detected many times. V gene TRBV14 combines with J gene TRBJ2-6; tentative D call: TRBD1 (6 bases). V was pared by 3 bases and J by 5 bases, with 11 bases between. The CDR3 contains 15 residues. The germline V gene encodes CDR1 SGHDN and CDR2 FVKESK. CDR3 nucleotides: TGTGCCAGCAGCCAGCCACAGGGCTGGGCCAACGTCCTGACTTTC. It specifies CASSQPQGWANVLTF.

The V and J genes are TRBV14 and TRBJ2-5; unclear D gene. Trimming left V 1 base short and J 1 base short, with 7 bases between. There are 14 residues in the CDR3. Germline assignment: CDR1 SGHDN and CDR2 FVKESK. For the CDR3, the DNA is TGTGCCAGCAGCCAAGCCCCATCCCAAGAGACCCAGTACTTC. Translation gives CASSQAPSQETQYF.

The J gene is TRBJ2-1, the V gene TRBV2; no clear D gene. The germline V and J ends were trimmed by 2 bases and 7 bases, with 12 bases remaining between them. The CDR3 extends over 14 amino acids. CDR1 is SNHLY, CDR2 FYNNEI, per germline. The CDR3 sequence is CASSELGPGNEQFF. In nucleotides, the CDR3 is TGTGCCAGCAGTGAACTAGGCCCCGGAAATGAGCAGTTCTTC. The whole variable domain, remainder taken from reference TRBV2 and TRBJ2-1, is EPEVTQTPSHQVTQMGQEVILRCVPISNHLYFYWYRQILGQKVEFLVSFYNNEISEKSEIFDDQFSVERPDGSNFTLKIRSTKLEDSAMYFCASSELGPGNEQFFGPGTRLTVL.

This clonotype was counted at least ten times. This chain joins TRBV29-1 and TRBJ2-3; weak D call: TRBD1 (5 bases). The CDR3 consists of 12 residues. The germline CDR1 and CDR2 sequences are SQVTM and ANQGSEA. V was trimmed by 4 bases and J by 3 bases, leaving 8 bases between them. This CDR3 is CSVGPGTDTQYF. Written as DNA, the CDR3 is TGCAGCGTTGGGCCAGGGACAGATACGCAGTATTTT.

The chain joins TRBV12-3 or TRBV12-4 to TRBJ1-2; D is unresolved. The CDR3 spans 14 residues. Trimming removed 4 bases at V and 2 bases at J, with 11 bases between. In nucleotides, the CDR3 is TGTGCCAGCAGTTGGCGCCAGCTAAACTATGGCTACACCTTC. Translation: CASSWRQLNYGYTF.

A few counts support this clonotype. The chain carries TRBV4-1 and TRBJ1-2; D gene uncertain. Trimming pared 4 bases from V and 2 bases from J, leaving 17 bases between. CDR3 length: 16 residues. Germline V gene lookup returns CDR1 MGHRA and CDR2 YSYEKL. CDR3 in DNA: TGCGCCAGCAGCCGGAAAGAGGGTAGAGAAAACTATGGCTACACCTTC. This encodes CASSRKEGRENYGYTF.

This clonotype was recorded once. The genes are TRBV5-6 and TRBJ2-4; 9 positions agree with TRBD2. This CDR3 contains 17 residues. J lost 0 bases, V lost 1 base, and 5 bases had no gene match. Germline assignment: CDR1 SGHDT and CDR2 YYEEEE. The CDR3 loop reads CASSLTGLALAKNIQYF. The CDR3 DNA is TGTGCCAGCAGCTTGACGGGACTAGCTCTAGCCAAAAACATTCAGTACTTC.

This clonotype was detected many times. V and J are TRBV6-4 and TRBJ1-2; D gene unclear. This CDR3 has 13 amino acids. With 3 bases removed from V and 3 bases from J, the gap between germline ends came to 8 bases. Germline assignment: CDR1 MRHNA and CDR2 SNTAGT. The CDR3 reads CASSERRDYGYTF. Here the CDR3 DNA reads TGTGCCAGCAGTGAACGGAGGGACTATGGCTACACCTTC.

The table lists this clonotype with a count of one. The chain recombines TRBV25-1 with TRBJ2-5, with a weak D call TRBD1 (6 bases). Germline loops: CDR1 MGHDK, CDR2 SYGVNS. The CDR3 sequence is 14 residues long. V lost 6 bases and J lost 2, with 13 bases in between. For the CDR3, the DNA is TGTGCCAGCAGGGTACAGGGAACTCAAGAGACCCAGTACTTC. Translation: CASRVQGTQETQYF.

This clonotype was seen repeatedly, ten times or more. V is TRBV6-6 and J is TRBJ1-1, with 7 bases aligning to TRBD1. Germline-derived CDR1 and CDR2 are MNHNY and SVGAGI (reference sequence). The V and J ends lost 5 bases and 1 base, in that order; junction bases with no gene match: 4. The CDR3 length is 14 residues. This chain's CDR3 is CASSPQGQNTEAFF. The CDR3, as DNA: TGTGCCAGCAGTCCACAGGGGCAGAACACTGAAGCTTTCTTT.

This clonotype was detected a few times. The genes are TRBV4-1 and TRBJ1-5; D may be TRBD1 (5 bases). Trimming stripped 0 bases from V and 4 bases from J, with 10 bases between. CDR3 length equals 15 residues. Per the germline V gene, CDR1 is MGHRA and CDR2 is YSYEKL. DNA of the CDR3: TGCGCCAGCAGCCAAGAAAGACAGCTTAATCAGCCCCAGCATTTT. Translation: CASSQERQLNQPQHF.

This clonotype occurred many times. CDR3 in amino acids: CASSRDYTDTQYF. In DNA form, the CDR3 reads TGTGCCAGCAGCCGGGACTACACAGATACGCAGTATTTT. The chain links TRBV5-6 to TRBJ2-3, with 7 bases lining up with TRBD2. V lost 4 bases and J lost 2; bases outside the gene matches: 1. Germline V lookup: CDR1 SGHDT, CDR2 YYEEEE. The length of the CDR3 is 13 residues.

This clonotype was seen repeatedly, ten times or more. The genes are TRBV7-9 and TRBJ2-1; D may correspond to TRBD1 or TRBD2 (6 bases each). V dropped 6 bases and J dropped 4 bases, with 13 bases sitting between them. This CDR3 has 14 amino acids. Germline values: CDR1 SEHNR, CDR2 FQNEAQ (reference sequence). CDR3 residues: CASSSRGVYNEQFF. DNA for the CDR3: TGTGCCAGCAGTTCAAGGGGGGTGTACAATGAGCAGTTCTTC.

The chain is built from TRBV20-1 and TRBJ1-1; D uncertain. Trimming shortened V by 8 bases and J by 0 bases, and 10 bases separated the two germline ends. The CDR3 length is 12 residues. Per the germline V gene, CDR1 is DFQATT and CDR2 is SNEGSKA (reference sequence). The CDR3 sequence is CSPGGVNTEAFF. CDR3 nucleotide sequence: TGCAGTCCGGGTGGTGTGAACACTGAAGCTTTCTTT.

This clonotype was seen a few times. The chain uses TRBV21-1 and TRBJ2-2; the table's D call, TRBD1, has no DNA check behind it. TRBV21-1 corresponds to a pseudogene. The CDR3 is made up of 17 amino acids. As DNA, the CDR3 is TGTGCCAGCAGCAAATATGCCTTCGACAGGGAAACCGGGGAGCTGTTTTTT. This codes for CASSKYAFDRETGELFF.

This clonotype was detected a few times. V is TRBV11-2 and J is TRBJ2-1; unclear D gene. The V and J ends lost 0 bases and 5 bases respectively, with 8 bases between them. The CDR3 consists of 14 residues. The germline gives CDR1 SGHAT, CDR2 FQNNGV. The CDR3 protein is CASSLEAIHNEQFF. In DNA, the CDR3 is TGTGCCAGCAGCTTAGAAGCTATCCACAATGAGCAGTTCTTC.

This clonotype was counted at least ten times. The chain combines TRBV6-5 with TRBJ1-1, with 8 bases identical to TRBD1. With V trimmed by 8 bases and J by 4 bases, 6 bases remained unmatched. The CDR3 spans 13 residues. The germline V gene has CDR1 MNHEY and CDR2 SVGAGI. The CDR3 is CASGQGRITEAFF. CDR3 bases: TGTGCCAGCGGACAGGGACGGATCACTGAAGCTTTCTTT.

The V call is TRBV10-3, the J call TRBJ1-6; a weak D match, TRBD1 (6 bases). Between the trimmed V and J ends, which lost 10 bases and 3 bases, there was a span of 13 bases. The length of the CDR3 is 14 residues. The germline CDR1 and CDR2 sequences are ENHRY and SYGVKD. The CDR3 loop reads CATQQTGYNSPLHF. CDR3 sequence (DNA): TGTGCCACACAACAGACAGGCTATAATTCACCCCTCCACTTT.

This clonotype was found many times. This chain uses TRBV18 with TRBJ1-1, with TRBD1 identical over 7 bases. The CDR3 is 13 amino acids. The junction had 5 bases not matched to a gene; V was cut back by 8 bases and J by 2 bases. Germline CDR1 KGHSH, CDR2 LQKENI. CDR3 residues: CASGQERNTEAFF. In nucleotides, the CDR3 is TGTGCCAGCGGACAGGAACGAAACACTGAAGCTTTCTTT.

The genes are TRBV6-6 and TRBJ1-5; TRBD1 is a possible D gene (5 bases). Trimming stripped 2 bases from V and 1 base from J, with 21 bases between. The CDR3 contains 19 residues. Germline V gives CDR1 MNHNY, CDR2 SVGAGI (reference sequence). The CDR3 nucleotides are TGTGCCAGCAGTTACGCTGGTGTTGGAGGGGCGCAGAGCAATCAGCCCCAGCATTTT. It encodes CASSYAGVGGAQSNQPQHF.

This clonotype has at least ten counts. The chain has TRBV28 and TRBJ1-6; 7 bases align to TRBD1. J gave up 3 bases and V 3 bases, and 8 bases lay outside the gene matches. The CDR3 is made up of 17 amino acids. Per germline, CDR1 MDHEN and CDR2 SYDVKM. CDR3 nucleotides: TGTGCCAGCAGTTTCCTCGGACAGGCCTTCTATAATTCACCCCTCCACTTT. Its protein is CASSFLGQAFYNSPLHF.

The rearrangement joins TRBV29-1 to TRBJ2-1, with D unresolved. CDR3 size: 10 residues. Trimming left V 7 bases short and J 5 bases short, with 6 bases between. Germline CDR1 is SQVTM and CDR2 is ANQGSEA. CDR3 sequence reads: CSGRNNEQFF. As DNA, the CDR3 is TGCAGCGGCCGGAACAATGAGCAGTTCTTC.

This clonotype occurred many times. The CDR3 region has the DNA TGTGCCAGCAGAGAAGCGGGAGGCACCTACAATGAGCAGTTCTTC. Translation gives CASREAGGTYNEQFF. J is TRBJ2-1 and V is TRBV13, with 9 bases that match TRBD2. Germline lookup yields CDR1 PRHDT and CDR2 FYEKMQ (reference sequence). J was trimmed by 2 bases and V by 6 bases; bases with no gene match: 5. The CDR3 extends over 15 amino acids.

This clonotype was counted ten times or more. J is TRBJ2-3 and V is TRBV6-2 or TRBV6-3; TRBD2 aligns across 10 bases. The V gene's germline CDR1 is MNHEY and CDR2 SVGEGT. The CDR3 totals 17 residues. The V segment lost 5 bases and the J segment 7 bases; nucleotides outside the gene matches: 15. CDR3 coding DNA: TGTGCCAGCAGTCCTCACCTCTCTAGCGGGAGTGGGTATACGCAGTATTTT. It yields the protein CASSPHLSSGSGYTQYF.

CDR3 sequence: CASRAGYQETQYF. The CDR3 nucleotides read TGTGCCAGCAGGGCCGGGTACCAAGAGACCCAGTACTTC. This sequence joins TRBV2 and TRBJ2-5, with no clear D. The V gene lost 6 bases and the J gene lost 0 bases, with 8 bases spanning the gap. This CDR3 contains 13 residues. The germline gives CDR1 SNHLY, CDR2 FYNNEI. Combining the CDR3 with reference TRBV2 and TRBJ2-5 gives the whole variable domain EPEVTQTPSHQVTQMGQEVILRCVPISNHLYFYWYRQILGQKVEFLVSFYNNEISEKSEIFDDQFSVERPDGSNFTLKIRSTKLEDSAMYFCASRAGYQETQYFGPGTRLLVL.